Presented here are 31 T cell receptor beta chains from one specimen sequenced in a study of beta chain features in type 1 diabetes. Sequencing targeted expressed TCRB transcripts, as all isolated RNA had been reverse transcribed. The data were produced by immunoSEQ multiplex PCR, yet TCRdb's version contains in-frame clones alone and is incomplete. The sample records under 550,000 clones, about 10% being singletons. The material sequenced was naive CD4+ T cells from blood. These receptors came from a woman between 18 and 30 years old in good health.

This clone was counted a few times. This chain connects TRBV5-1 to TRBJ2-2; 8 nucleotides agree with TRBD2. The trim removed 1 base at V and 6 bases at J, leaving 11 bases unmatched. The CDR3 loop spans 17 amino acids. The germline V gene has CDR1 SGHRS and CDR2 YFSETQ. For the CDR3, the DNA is TGCGCCAGCAGCTTGCCCCTAGCGGGTCCCGGATCCGGGGAGCTGTTTTTT. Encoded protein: CASSLPLAGPGSGELFF.

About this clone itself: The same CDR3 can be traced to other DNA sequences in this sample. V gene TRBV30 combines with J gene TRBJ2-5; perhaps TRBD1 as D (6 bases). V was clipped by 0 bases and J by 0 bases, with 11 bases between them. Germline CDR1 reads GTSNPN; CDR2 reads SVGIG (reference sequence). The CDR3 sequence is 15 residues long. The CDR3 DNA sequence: TGTGCCTGGAGTGTCGAGGGGGTGTACCAAGAGACCCAGTACTTC. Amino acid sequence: CAWSVEGVYQETQYF.

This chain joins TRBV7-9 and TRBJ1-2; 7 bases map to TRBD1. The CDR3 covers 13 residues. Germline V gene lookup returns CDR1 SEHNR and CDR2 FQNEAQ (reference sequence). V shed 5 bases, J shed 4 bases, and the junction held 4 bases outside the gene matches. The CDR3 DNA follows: TGTGCCAGCAGCCGAGACAGGGTCTATGGCTACACCTTC. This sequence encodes CASSRDRVYGYTF.

The DNA of the CDR3 is TGTGCCAGCAGCTCTAGCGGGAGGGTTCAAGAGACCCAGTACTTC. Encoded protein: CASSSSGRVQETQYF. The chain joins TRBV14 to TRBJ2-5; TRBD2 agrees at 12 bases. Trimming cost V 5 bases and J 2 bases; bases outside gene matches: 3. This CDR3 comprises 15 residues. CDR1 SGHDN and CDR2 FVKESK come from the germline V gene.

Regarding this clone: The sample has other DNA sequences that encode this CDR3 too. CDR3 DNA: TGTGCCAGCAGCTTATCGGGGGATACGCAGTATTTT. This codes for CASSLSGDTQYF. The chain employs TRBV7-2 and TRBJ2-3, with D perhaps matching TRBD2 (5 bases). The germline V gene has CDR1 SGHTA and CDR2 FQGNSA. The CDR3 loop spans 12 amino acids. V lost 2 bases and J lost 6, with 6 bases in between.

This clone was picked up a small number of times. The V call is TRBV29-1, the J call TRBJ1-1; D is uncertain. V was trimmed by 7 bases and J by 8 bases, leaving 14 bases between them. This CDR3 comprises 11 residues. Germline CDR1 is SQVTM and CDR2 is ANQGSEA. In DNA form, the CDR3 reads TGCAGCGCAACGTACACAAGAGAAGCTTTCTTT. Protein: CSATYTREAFF.

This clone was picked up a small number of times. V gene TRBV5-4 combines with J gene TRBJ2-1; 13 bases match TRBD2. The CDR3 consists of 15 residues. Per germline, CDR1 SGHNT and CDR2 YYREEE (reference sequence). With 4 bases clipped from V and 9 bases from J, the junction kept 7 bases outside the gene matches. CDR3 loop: CASSVGLAGVREQFF. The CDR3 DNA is TGTGCCAGCAGCGTAGGACTAGCGGGAGTGCGTGAGCAGTTCTTC.

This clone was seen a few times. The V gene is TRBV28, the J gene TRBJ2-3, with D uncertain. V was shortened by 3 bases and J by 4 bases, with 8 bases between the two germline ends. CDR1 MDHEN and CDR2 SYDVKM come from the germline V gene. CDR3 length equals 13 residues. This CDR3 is CASSFVRPDTQYF. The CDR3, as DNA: TGTGCCAGCAGTTTTGTTCGGCCAGATACGCAGTATTTT.

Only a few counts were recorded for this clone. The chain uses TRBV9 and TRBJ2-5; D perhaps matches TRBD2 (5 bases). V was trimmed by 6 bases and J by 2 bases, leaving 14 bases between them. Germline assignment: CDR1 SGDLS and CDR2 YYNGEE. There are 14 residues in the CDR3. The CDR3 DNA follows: TGTGCCAGCAACCCAGGACGGGATCAAGAGACCCAGTACTTC. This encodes CASNPGRDQETQYF.

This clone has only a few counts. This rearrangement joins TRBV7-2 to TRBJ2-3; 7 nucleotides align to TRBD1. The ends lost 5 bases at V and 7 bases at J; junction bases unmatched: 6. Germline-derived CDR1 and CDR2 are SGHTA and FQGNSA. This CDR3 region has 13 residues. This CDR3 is CASSLDRAHTQYF. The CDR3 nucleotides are TGTGCCAGCAGCCTCGACAGGGCGCATACGCAGTATTTT.

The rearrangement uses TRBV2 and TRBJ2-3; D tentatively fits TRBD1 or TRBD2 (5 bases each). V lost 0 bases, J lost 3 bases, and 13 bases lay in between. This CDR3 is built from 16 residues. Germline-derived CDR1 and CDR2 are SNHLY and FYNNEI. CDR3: CASSEAVWGTTDTQYF. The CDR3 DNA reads TGTGCCAGCAGTGAAGCCGTATGGGGGACGACAGATACGCAGTATTTT.

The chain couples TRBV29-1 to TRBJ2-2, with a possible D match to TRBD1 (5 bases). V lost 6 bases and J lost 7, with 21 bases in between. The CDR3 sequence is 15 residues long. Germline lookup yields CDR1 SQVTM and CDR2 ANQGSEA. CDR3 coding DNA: TGCAGCGTGGATCCGCACAGGCCCTGGGGCGGGGAGCTGTTTTTT. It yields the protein CSVDPHRPWGGELFF.

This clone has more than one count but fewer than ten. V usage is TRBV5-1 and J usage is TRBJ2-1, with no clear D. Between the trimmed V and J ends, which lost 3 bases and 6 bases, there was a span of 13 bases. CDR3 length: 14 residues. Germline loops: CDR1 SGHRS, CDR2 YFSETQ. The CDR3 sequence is CASSSGPRLNEQFF. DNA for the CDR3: TGCGCCAGCAGCTCGGGCCCTCGCCTCAATGAGCAGTTCTTC. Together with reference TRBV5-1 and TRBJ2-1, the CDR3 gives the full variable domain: KAGVTQTPRYLIKTRGQQVTLSCSPISGHRSVSWYQQTPGQGLQFLFEYFSETQRNKGNFPGRFSGRQFSNSRSEMNVSTLELGDSALYLCASSSGPRLNEQFFGPGTRLTVL.

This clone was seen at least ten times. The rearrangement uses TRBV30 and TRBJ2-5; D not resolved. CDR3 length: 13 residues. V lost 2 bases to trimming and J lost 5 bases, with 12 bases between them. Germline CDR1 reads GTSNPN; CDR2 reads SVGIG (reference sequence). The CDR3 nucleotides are TGTGCCTGGAGTCTCGGTCAGTGGGAGACCCAGTACTTC. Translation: CAWSLGQWETQYF.

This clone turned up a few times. The CDR3 spells CATSRSRGYYGYTF. CDR3 sequence (DNA): TGTGCCACCAGCAGATCCAGGGGGTACTATGGCTACACCTTC. This chain links TRBV15 with TRBJ1-2; 7 bases are a match to TRBD1. Per germline, CDR1 LNHNV and CDR2 YYDKDF (reference sequence). The V and J ends lost 2 bases and 3 bases, in that order; junction bases with no gene match: 3. The CDR3 spans 14 residues.

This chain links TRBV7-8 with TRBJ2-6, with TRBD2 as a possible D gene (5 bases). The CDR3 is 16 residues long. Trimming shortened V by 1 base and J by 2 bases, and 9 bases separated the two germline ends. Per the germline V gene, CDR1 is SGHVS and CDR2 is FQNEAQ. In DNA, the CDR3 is TGTGCCAGCAGCTTAGTGGAGGTCCCTGGGGCCAACGTCCTGACTTTC. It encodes CASSLVEVPGANVLTF.

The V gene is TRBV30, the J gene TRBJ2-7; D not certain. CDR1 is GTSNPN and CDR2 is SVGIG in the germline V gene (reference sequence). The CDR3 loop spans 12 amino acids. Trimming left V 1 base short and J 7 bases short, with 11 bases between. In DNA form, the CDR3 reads TGTGCCTGGAGTGGGACCCGCTTTGAGCAGTACTTC. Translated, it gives CAWSGTRFEQYF.

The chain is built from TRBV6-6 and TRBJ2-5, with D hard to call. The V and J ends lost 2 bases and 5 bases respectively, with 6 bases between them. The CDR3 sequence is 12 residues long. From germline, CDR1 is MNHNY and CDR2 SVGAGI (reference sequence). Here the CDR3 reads CASSYPRETQYF. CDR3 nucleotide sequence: TGTGCCAGCAGTTACCCCAGGGAGACCCAGTACTTC.

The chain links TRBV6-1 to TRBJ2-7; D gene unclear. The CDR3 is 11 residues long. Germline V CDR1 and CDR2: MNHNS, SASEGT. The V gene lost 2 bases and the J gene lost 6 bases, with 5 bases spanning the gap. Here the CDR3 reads CASSEFGEQYV. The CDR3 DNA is TGTGCCAGCAGTGAATTCGGCGAGCAGTACGTC.

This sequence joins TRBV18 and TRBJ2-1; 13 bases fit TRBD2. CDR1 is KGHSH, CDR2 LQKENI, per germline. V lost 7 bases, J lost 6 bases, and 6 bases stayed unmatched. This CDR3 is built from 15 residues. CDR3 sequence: CASYAGLAGSNEQFF. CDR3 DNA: TGTGCCAGCTATGCGGGACTAGCGGGGTCCAATGAGCAGTTCTTC.

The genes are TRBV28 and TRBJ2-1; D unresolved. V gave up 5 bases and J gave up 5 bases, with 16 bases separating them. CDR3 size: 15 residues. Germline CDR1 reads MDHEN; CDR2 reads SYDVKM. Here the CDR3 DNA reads TGTGCCAGCAGTCCCACGGGCCCGGTCCACAATGAGCAGTTCTTC. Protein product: CASSPTGPVHNEQFF. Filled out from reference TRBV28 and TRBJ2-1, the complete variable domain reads DVKVTQSSRYLVKRTGEKVFLECVQDMDHENMFWYRQDPGLGLRLIYFSYDVKMKEKGDIPEGYSVSREKKERFSLILESASTNQTSMYLCASSPTGPVHNEQFFGPGTRLTVL.

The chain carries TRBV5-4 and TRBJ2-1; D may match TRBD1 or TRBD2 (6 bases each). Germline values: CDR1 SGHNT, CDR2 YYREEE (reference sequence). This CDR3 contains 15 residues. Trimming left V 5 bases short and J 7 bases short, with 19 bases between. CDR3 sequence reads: CASSNRGGSENEQFF. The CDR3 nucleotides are TGTGCCAGCAGTAACCGAGGGGGGAGCGAAAATGAGCAGTTCTTC.

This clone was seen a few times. CDR3 in amino acids: CASSLVAGGPGEQYF. As DNA, the CDR3 is TGTGCCAGCAGCTTAGTCGCGGGAGGGCCGGGCGAGCAGTACTTC. This sequence joins TRBV7-9 and TRBJ2-7, with TRBD2 matching 9 bases. Germline V gene sequence: CDR1 SEHNR, CDR2 FQNEAQ (reference sequence). Germline trimming cut 1 base from V and 6 bases from J; bases unmatched to any gene: 7. This CDR3 spans 15 amino acids.

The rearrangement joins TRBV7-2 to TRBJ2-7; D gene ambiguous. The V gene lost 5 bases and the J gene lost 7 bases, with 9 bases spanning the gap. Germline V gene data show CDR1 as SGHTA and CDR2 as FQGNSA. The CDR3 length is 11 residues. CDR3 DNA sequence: TGTGCCAGCAGCCGACTCGGGGAGCAGTACTTC. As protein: CASSRLGEQYF.

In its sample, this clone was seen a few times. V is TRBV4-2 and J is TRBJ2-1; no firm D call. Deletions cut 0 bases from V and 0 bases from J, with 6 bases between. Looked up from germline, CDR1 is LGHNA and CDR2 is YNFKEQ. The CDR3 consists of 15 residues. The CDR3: CASSQELISYNEQFF. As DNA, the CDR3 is TGTGCCAGCAGCCAAGAACTGATCTCCTACAATGAGCAGTTCTTC.

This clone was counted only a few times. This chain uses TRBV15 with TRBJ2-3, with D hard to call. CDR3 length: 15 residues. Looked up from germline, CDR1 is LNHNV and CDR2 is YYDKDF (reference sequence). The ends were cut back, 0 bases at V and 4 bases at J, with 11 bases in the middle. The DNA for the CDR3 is TGTGCCACCAGCAGAGATAGTGTACCCTCAGATACGCAGTATTTT. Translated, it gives CATSRDSVPSDTQYF.

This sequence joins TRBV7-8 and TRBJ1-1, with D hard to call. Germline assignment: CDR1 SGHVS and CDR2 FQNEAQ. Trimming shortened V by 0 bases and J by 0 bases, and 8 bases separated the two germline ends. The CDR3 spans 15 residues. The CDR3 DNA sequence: TGTGCCAGCAGCTTAGCGCTCAGCATGAACACTGAAGCTTTCTTT. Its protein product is CASSLALSMNTEAFF.

CDR3 nucleotide sequence: TGTGCCAGCAGCCCATCCGGGGCCCTAATGTCACCCCTCCACTTT. It translates to CASSPSGALMSPLHF. The chain uses TRBV9 and TRBJ1-6; weak D call: TRBD1 (5 bases). The CDR3 has 15 residues. Trimming pared 4 bases from V and 10 bases from J, leaving 18 bases between. Germline CDR1 and CDR2: SGDLS and YYNGEE.

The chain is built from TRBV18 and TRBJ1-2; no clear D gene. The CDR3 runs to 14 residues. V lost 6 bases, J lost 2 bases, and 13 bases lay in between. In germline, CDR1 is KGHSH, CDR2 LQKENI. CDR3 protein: CASSAKDGNYGYTF. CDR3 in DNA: TGTGCCAGCTCGGCAAAGGACGGGAACTATGGCTACACCTTC.

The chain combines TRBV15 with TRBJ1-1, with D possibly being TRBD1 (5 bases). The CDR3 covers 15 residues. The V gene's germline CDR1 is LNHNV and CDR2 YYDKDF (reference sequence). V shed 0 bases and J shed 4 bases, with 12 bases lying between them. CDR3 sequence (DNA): TGTGCCACCAGCAGAGACTTAACCGGGGGCACTGAAGCTTTCTTT. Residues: CATSRDLTGGTEAFF.

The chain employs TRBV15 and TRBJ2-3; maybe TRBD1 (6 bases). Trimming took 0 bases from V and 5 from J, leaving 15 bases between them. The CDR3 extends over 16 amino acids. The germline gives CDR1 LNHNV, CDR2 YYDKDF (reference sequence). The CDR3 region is CATSRDPTGFIDTQYF. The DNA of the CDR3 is TGTGCCACCAGCAGAGATCCGACAGGTTTTATAGATACGCAGTATTTT.